One sample yielded the 2 T cell receptor beta chains listed below, sequenced in a study of response to subunit inactivated influenza vaccine. A single record per CDR3 protein comes from TCRdb applying MiXCR to the RT-PCR reads. The sample lists about 160,000 distinct CDR3 sequences; approximately 11% were seen once. Sequences were derived from non-naive T cells sorted from PBMCs, sampled about 6 weeks after vaccination. The source of these receptors is a man over 45 who received an inactivated influenza vaccine.

The chain uses TRBV4-2 and TRBJ1-2; no clear D gene. The V end was cut by 6 bases, the J end by 3 bases, with 11 bases between. In germline, CDR1 is LGHNA, CDR2 YNFKEQ. The CDR3 length is 13 residues. For the CDR3, the DNA is TGTGCCAGCAGTCGTCGGGTCGACTATGGCTACACCTTC. Translation: CASSRRVDYGYTF.

V and J are TRBV30 and TRBJ2-1; 12 bases are shared with TRBD1. Germline CDR1 is GTSNPN and CDR2 is SVGIG (reference sequence). The J segment lost 9 bases and the V segment lost 4 bases, leaving 10 bases of the junction unmatched. The CDR3 has 15 residues. CDR3 sequence: CAWNPPGQGAGEQFF. DNA of the CDR3: TGTGCCTGGAACCCCCCGGGACAGGGGGCGGGTGAGCAGTTCTTC.